Presented here are 9 T cell receptor beta chains from one specimen sequenced in a study of early T cells in non-severe SARS-CoV-2 infection (dated by TCRdb to the early 2020s). Preparation of the library involved 5' RACE. For sequencing, a NextSeq 500 was employed. The public sequencing data were trimmed at Q25 with fastp and processed into clonotypes with MiXCR by TCRdb, which kept only in-frame beta chains. CDR3 protein duplicates are merged, each entry listing the most common genes and DNA. The sample profile shows tens of thousands of distinct CDR3 sequences; around 13% of them were found once. The top ten hold approximately 2.9% of the sample. Material for sequencing was whole blood. These receptors were collected from an adult who was a healthcare worker with PCR-confirmed SARS-CoV-2 infection or an uninfected control (not recorded which).

This clonotype was recorded at least ten times. The chain combines TRBV7-3 with TRBJ2-3; 12 bases are a match to TRBD2. The length of the CDR3 is 16 residues. Germline V gene lookup returns CDR1 SGHTA and CDR2 FQGTGA. The J segment lost 3 bases and the V segment lost 2 bases, leaving 3 bases of the junction unmatched. CDR3 sequence reads: CASSLLAGGQTDTQYF. The CDR3 DNA follows: TGTGCCAGCAGCTTACTAGCGGGGGGGCAAACAGATACGCAGTATTTT.

This clonotype appeared many times. The chain carries TRBV5-1 and TRBJ1-2, with D maybe TRBD1 (5 bases). The CDR3 has 19 amino acids. Germline lookup yields CDR1 SGHRS and CDR2 YFSETQ. The V end was cut by 3 bases, the J end by 3 bases, with 27 bases between. The DNA of the CDR3 is TGCGCCAGCAGCTCCTCGGCGGGGGAGGCCACTATCAGAGACTATGGCTACACCTTC. Protein product: CASSSSAGEATIRDYGYTF.

This clonotype was seen at least ten times. This chain's CDR3 is CASSQEAPPRTDTQYF. The DNA for the CDR3 is TGTGCCAGCAGCCAAGAGGCGCCTCCCCGCACAGATACGCAGTATTTT. This chain joins TRBV4-2 and TRBJ2-3; D unclear. Germline CDR1 LGHNA, CDR2 YNFKEQ. The V gene lost 0 bases and the J gene lost 1 base, with 11 bases spanning the gap. CDR3 length equals 16 residues.

The chain uses TRBV5-5 and TRBJ1-1; D gene unclear. Germline-derived CDR1 and CDR2 are SGHKS and YYEKEE (reference sequence). The CDR3 covers 15 residues. Trimming cost V 2 bases and J 5 bases, with 16 bases left between them. The CDR3 sequence: CASSFRLVDGTEAFF. For the CDR3, the DNA is TGTGCCAGCAGCTTTAGGCTGGTGGACGGAACTGAAGCTTTCTTT.

This clonotype was recorded at least ten times. V gene TRBV27 combines with J gene TRBJ1-5, with 7 bases identical to TRBD1. The V segment lost 5 bases and the J segment 1 base; nucleotides outside the gene matches: 2. The CDR3 has 14 amino acids. The V gene's germline CDR1 is MNHEY and CDR2 SMNVEV (reference sequence). The CDR3 DNA sequence: TGTGCCAGCAGTCGACAGGGAAGCAATCAGCCCCAGCATTTT. Its translation: CASSRQGSNQPQHF.

There are a few counts of this clonotype. The chain joins TRBV9 to TRBJ1-2; 7 nucleotides align to TRBD1. CDR3 size: 19 residues. Looked up from germline, CDR1 is SGDLS and CDR2 is YYNGEE. The V gene end was trimmed by 1 base and the J gene end by 6 bases; junction bases not matched to a gene: 21. Written as DNA, the CDR3 is TGTGCCAGCAGCGTACCGGCTAGTAAGGGACAGCCTGTACCTGATGGCTACACCTTC. Translation gives CASSVPASKGQPVPDGYTF. Full variable domain (remainder filled in from reference TRBV9 and TRBJ1-2): DSGVTQTPKHLITATGQRVTLRCSPRSGDLSVYWYQQSLDQGLQFLIQYYNGEERAKGNILERFSAQQFPDLHSELNLSSLELGDSALYFCASSVPASKGQPVPDGYTFGSGTRLTVV.

This clonotype has a count of ten or more. This rearrangement joins TRBV29-1 to TRBJ1-1, with 7 bases matching TRBD1. CDR3 length: 12 amino acids. Germline CDR1 reads SQVTM; CDR2 reads ANQGSEA. V dropped 7 bases and J dropped 5; count of bases not matched to a gene: 7. The CDR3 DNA reads TGCAGCGCCCGACAGGGTATGACTGAAGCTTTCTTT. This encodes CSARQGMTEAFF.

This CDR3 is CATSRTGLDEQFF. CDR3 DNA: TGTGCCACCAGTCGGACAGGGTTGGATGAGCAGTTCTTC. This chain joins TRBV24-1 and TRBJ2-1; 8 bases are a match to TRBD1. The CDR3 covers 13 residues. Losses at the gene ends were 6 bases for V and 8 bases for J; bases not matched to a gene: 5. Per germline, CDR1 KGHDR and CDR2 SFDVKD.

The V call is TRBV14, the J call TRBJ1-2; D unresolved. Germline V CDR1 and CDR2: SGHDN, FVKESK. The ends were cut back, 4 bases at V and 4 bases at J, with 10 bases in the middle. CDR3 length equals 13 residues. The CDR3 sequence is CASSPPGGYGYTF. CDR3 DNA sequence: TGTGCCAGCAGCCCTCCGGGCGGCTATGGCTACACCTTC.